This entry features one T cell receptor beta chain sequence. Its antigen is not known. This sample is drawn from a study of response to subunit inactivated influenza vaccine. Study-level points and caveats: The authors put forward the suggestion that each seasonal influenza vaccination may bring in only a limited number of new T cells.

TCRdb re-analysed the RT-PCR reads in MiXCR, keeping a single row per CDR3 protein. This sample has around 300,000 distinct CDR3 sequences, with over 20% found just once. The clonotype originates from a man aged 45 to 70 who received an inactivated influenza vaccine. Here the sequenced sample was PBMCs from blood, taken around 22 months after vaccination.

The CDR3: CSAEDRHGPYNSPLHF. In DNA form, the CDR3 reads TGCAGTGCGGAGGACAGGCATGGCCCCTATAATTCACCCCTCCACTTT. V and J are TRBV20-1 and TRBJ1-6, with 7 bases matching TRBD1. The CDR3 extends over 16 amino acids. Looked up from germline, CDR1 is DFQATT and CDR2 is SNEGSKA (reference sequence). The ends lost 6 bases at V and 2 bases at J; junction bases unmatched: 10.